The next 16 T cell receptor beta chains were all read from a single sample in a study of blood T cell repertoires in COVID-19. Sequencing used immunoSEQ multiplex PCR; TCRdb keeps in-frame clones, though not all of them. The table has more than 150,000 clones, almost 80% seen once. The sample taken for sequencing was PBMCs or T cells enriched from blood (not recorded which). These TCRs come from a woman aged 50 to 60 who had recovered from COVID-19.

In DNA, the CDR3 is TGTGCCAGCTCAAAAGCCGGGACTAGCGGGAGCAATGAGCAGTTCTTC. This translates into CASSKAGTSGSNEQFF. The chain joins TRBV18 to TRBJ2-1, with 14 bases lining up with TRBD2. The CDR3 runs 16 residues. V gave up 5 bases and J gave up 6 bases; unmatched junction bases: 6. Germline-derived CDR1 and CDR2 are KGHSH and LQKENI.

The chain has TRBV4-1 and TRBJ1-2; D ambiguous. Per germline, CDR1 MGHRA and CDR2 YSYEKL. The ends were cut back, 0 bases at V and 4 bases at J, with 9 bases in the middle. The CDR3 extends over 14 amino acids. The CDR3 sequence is CASSQELVSYGYTF. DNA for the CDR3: TGCGCCAGCAGCCAAGAGTTAGTGTCCTATGGCTACACCTTC.

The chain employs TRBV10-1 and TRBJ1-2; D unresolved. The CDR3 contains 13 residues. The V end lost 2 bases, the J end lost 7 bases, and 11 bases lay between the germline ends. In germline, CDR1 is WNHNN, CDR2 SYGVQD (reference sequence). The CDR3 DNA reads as TGCGCCAGCAGTGAGGTCCGGGGAGGTGGCTACACCTTC. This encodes CASSEVRGGGYTF.

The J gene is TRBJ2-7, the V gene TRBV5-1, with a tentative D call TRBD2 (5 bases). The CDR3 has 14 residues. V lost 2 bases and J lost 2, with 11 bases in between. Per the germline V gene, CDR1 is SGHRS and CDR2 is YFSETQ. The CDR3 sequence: CASSFEGNPYEQYF. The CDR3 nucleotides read TGCGCCAGCAGCTTCGAGGGAAATCCCTACGAGCAGTACTTC.

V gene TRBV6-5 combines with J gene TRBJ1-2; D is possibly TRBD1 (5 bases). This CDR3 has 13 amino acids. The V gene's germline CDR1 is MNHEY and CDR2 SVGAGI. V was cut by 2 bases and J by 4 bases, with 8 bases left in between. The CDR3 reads CASSYSRGYGYTF. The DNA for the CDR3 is TGTGCCAGCAGTTACAGTAGGGGCTATGGCTACACCTTC.

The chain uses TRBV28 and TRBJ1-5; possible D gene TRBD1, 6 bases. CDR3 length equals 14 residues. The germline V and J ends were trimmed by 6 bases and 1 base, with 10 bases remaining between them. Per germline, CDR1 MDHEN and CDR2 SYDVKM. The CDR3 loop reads CASRQGNSNQPQHF. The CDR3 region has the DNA TGTGCCAGCAGACAGGGTAACAGCAATCAGCCCCAGCATTTT.

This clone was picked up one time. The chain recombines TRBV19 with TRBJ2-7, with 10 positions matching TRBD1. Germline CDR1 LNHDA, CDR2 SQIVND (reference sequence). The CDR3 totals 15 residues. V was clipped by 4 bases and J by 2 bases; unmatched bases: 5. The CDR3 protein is CASSTFGTGAYEQYF. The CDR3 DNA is TGTGCCAGTAGTACCTTCGGGACAGGGGCCTACGAGCAGTACTTC.

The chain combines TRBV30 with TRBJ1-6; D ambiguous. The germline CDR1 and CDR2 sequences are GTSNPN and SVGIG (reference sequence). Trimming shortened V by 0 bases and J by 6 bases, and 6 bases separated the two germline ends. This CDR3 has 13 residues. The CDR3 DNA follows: TGTGCCTGGAGTGTCGCGGGTAATTCACCCCTCCACTTT. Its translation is CAWSVAGNSPLHF.

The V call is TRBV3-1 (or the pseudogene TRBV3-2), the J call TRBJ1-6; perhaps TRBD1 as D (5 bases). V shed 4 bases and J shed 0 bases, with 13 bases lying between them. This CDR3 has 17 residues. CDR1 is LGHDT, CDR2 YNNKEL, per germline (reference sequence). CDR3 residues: CASSRGAGGSYNSPLHF. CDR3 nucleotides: TGTGCCAGCAGCCGAGGGGCGGGGGGCTCCTATAATTCACCCCTCCACTTT.

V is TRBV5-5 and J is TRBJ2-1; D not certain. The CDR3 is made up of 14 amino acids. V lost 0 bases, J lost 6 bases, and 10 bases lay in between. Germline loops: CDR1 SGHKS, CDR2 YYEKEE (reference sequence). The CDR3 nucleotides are TGTGCCAGCAGCTTGGAGCGTCATCGCAATGAGCAGTTCTTC. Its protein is CASSLERHRNEQFF.

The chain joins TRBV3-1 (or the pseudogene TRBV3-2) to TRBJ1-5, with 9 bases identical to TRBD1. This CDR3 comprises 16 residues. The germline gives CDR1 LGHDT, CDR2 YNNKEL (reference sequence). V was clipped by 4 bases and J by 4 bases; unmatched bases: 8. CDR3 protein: CASSLTGGHGNQPQHF. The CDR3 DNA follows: TGTGCCAGCAGCCTGACAGGGGGTCATGGGAATCAGCCCCAGCATTTT.

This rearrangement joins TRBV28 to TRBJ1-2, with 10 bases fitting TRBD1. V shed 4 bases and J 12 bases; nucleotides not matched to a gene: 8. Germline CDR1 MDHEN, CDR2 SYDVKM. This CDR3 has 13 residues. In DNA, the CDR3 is TGTGCCAGCAGTTCGCGGACAGGGGGGAGGGACACCTTC. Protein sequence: CASSSRTGGRDTF.

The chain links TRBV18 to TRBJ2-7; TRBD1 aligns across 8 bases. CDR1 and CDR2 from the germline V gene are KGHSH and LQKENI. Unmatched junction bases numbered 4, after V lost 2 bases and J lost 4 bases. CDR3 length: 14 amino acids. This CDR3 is CASSPRQGSYEQYF. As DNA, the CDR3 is TGTGCCAGCTCACCAAGACAGGGGAGTTACGAGCAGTACTTC.

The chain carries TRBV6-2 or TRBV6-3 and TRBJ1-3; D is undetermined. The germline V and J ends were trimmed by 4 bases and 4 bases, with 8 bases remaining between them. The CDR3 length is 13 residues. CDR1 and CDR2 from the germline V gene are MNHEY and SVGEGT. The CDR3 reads CASSSGIGNTIYF. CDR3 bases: TGTGCCAGCAGTTCGGGTATCGGAAACACCATATATTTT.

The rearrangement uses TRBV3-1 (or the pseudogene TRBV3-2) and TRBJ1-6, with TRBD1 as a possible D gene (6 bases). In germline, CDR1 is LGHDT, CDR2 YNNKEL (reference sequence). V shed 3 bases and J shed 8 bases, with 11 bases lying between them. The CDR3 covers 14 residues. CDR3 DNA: TGTGCCAGCAGCCAGACAGGCTCGGATTCACCCCTCCACTTT. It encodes CASSQTGSDSPLHF.

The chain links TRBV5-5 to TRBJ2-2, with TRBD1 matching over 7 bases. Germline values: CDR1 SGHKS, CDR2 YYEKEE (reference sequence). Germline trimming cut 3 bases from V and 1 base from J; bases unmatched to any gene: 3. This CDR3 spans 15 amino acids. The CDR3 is CASSYRQGNTGELFF. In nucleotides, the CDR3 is TGTGCCAGCAGCTACAGACAGGGGAACACCGGGGAGCTGTTTTTT.